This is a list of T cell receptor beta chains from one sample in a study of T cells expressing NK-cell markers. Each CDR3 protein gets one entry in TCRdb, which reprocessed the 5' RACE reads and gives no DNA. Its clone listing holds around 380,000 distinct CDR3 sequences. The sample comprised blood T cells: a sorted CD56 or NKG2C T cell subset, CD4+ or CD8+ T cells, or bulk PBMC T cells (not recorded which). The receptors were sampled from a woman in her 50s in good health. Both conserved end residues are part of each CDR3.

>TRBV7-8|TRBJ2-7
CASSQFGQGAGYEQYF
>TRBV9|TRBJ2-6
CASSGGTGPLANVLTF
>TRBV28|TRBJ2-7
CASSPRTGARSYEQYF
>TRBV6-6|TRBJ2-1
CASSYPTVWGDEQFF
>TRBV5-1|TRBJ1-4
CASSLGQVATNEKLFF
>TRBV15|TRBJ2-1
CATSRSTSYYNEQFF
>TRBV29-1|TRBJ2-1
CNLRVCRYNEQFF
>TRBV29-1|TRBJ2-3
CSVPSPVGTQYF
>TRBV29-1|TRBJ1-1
CSVYRQTEAFF
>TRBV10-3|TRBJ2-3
CAISARDRGRSSTDTQYF
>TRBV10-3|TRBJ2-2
CATWTSVRGELFF
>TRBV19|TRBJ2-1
CASTGVYSYNEQFF
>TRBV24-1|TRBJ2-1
CATSEASGRGYNEQFF
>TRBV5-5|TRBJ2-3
CASSLSAGQIPDTQYF
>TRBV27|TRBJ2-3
CASSSTRGTDTQYF
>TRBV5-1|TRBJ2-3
CASSLFGGRDTQYF
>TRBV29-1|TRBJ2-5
CSVGGKGYQETQYF
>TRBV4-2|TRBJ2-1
CASSPNGGEGPYNEQFF